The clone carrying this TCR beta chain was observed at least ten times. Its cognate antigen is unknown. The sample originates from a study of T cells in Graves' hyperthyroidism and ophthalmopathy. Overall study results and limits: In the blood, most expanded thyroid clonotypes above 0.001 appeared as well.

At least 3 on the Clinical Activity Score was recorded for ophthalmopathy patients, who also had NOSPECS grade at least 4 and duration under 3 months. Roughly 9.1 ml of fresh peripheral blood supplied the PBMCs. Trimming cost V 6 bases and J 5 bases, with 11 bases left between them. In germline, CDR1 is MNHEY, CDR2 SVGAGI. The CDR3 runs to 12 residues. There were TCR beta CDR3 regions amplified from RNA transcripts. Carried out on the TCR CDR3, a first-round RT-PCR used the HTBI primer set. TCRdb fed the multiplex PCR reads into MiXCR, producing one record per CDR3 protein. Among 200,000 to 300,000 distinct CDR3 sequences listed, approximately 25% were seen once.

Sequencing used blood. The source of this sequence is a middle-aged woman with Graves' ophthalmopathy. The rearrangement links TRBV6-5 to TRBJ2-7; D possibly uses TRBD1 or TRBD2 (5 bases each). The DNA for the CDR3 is TGTGCCAGCAGCCCTTCGGGGCACGAGCAGTACTTC. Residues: CASSPSGHEQYF.